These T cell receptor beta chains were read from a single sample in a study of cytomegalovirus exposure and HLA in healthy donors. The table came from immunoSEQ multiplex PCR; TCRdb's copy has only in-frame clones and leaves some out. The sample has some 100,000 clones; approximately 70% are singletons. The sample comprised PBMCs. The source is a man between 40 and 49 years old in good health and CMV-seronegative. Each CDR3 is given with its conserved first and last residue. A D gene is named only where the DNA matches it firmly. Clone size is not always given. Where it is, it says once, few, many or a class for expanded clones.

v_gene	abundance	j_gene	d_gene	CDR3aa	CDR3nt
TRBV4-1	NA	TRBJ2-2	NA	CASSPYIGGGMNTGELFF	TGCGCCAGCAGCCCTTATATTGGTGGGGGGATGAACACCGGGGAGCTGTTTTTT
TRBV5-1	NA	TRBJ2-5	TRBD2	CASALAGAQETQYF	TGCGCCAGCGCACTAGCGGGGGCCCAAGAGACCCAGTACTTC
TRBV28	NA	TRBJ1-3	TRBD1	CASSIGTVSHSGNTIYF	TGTGCCAGCAGTATTGGGACAGTCTCACACTCTGGAAACACCATATATTTT
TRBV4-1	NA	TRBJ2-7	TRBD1	CASSQDAGTGRPYEQYF	TGCGCCAGCAGCCAAGATGCAGGGACAGGGAGACCCTACGAGCAGTACTTC
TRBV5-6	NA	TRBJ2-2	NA	CASSRQRRYGELFF	TGTGCCAGCAGCCGACAGAGGCGGTACGGGGAGCTGTTTTTT
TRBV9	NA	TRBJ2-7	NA	CASSVASTGYEQYF	TGTGCCAGCAGCGTAGCGTCCACGGGCTACGAGCAGTACTTC
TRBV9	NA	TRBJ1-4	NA	CMPLGRPEKLFF	TGTATGCCCCTCGGGAGACCTGAAAAACTGTTTTTT
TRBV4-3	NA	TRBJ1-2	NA	CASSQVRDNYGYTF	TGCGCCAGCAGCCAAGTACGGGATAACTATGGCTACACCTTC
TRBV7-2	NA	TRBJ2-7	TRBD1	CASSRNRGPYYEQYF	TGTGCCAGCAGCCGAAACAGGGGGCCGTACTACGAGCAGTACTTC
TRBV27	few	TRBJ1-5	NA	CASRPTGVHNQPQHF	TGTGCCAGCAGACCGACAGGAGTGCACAATCAGCCCCAGCATTTT
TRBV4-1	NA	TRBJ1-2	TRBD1	CASSPTGSPSLFYGYTF	TGCGCCAGCAGCCCGACAGGGAGTCCCTCCTTATTCTATGGCTACACCTTC
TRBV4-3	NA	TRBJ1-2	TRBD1	CASSLDREEAGYTF	TGCGCCAGCAGCCTGGACAGGGAAGAAGCTGGCTACACCTTC
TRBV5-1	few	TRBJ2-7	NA	CASKRGGGTTNPYEQYF	TGCGCCAGCAAAAGGGGGGGAGGGACTACTAATCCCTACGAGCAGTACTTC
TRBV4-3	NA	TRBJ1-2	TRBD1	CASSRETGNGYTF	TGCGCCAGCAGCCGCGAGACAGGGAACGGCTACACCTTC
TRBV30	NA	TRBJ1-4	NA	CAGNRGFNEKLFF	TGTGCCGGAAACCGGGGTTTTAATGAAAAACTGTTTTTT
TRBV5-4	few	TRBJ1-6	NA	CASSRSQGGGSPLHF	TGCGCCAGCAGCCGGTCACAGGGAGGGGGTTCACCCCTCCACTTT
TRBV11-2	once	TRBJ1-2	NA	CASSARGALGYTF	TGTGCCAGCAGCGCTCGGGGGGCACTTGGCTACACCTTC
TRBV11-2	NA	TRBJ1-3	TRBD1	CASSPWTGGTGNTIYF	TGTGCCAGCAGCCCCTGGACAGGGGGAACTGGAAACACCATATATTTT
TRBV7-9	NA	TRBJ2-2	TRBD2	CASSLFGTSSGELFF	TGTGCCAGCAGCTTATTTGGGACTAGCAGCGGGGAGCTGTTTTTT
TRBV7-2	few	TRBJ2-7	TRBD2	CASSTDSGESSYEQYF	TGTGCCAGCAGCACAGATAGCGGGGAGAGCTCCTACGAGCAGTACTTC
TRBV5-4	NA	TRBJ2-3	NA	CASSLMSGTSTDTQYF	TGTGCCAGCAGCTTAATGAGCGGCACTAGCACAGATACGCAGTATTTT
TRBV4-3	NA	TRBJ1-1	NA	CASSRRRGEQAFF	TGCGCCAGCAGCCGCCGGAGGGGCGAACAAGCTTTCTTT
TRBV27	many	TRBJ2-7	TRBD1	CASSSLLFRGRVEQYF	TGTGCCAGCAGTTCTCTCCTCTTTAGGGGGCGGGTCGAGCAGTACTTC
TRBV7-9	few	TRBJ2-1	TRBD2	CASSWVRGGDNEQFF	TGTGCCAGCAGCTGGGTGCGGGGGGGCGACAATGAGCAGTTCTTC
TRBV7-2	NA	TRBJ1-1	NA	CASSLFLANTEAFF	TGTGCCAGCAGTCTCTTTCTGGCTAACACTGAAGCTTTCTTT
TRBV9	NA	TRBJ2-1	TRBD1	CASSVATGQGFDEQFF	TGTGCCAGCAGCGTAGCTACAGGACAGGGTTTCGATGAGCAGTTCTTC
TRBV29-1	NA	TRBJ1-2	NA	CSVEKDTGTGYTF	TGCAGCGTTGAAAAGGACACAGGGACTGGCTACACCTTC
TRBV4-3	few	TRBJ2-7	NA	CASSHDKETGHGYEQYF	TGCGCCAGCAGCCACGATAAGGAAACGGGACACGGCTACGAGCAGTACTTC
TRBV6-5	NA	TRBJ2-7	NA	CASRSKFYEQYF	TGTGCCAGCAGGTCAAAATTCTACGAGCAGTACTTC
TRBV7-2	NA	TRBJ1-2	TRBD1	CASSPREGAVYGYTF	TGTGCCAGCAGCCCCCGTGAGGGGGCAGTCTATGGCTACACCTTC
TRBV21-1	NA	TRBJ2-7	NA	CASSNGTSGPPYEQYF	TGTGCCAGCAGCAACGGGACTAGCGGGCCGCCCTACGAGCAGTACTTC
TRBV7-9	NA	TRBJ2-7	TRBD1	CASSLGWQTGDEQYF	TGTGCCAGCAGCTTAGGGTGGCAGACAGGGGACGAGCAGTACTTC
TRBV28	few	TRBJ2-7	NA	CASSGQIYEQYF	TGTGCCAGCAGTGGACAGATCTACGAGCAGTACTTC
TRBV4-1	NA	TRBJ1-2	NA	CASSQDPGQIANYGYTF	TGCGCCAGCAGCCAAGATCCCGGACAGATAGCTAACTATGGCTACACCTTC
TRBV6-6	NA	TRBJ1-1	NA	CASSQTGFTEAFF	TGTGCCAGCAGTCAAACAGGGTTCACTGAAGCTTTCTTT
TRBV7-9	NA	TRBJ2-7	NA	CASSSGRGAYEQYF	TGTGCCAGCAGCTCGGGGAGGGGGGCCTACGAGCAGTACTTC
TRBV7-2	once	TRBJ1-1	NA	CASSSNRGTEAFF	TGTGCCAGCAGCTCCAATAGAGGGACTGAAGCTTTCTTT
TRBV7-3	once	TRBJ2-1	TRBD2	CASSPQGGGGNNEQFF	TGTGCCAGCAGCCCTCAAGGAGGCGGGGGAAACAATGAGCAGTTCTTC
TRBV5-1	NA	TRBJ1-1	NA	CASSLELTGMDTEAFF	TGCGCCAGCAGCTTGGAGTTAACGGGGATGGACACTGAAGCTTTCTTT
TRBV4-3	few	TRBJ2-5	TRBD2	CASSQVGRGAGQETQYF	TGCGCCAGCAGCCAAGTGGGGCGGGGGGCCGGCCAAGAGACCCAGTACTTC
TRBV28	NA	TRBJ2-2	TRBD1	CASIRTGRTGELFF	TGTGCCAGCATTAGGACAGGGAGAACCGGGGAGCTGTTTTTT
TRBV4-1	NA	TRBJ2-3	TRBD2	CASSQEGAGFTDTQYF	TGCGCCAGCAGCCAAGAGGGAGCGGGGTTCACAGATACGCAGTATTTT
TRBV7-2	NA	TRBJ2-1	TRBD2	CASSPIGLAGYNEQFF	TGTGCCAGCAGCCCAATCGGACTAGCGGGCTACAATGAGCAGTTCTTC
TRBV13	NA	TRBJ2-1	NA	CASSLVGAERHEQFF	TGTGCCAGCAGCTTAGTAGGGGCAGAGCGTCATGAGCAGTTCTTC
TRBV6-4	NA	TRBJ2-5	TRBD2	CASSLSGGSQETQYF	TGTGCCAGCAGCCTTAGCGGGGGCTCCCAAGAGACCCAGTACTTC
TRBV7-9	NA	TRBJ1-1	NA	CASSFLTDREITEAFF	TGTGCCAGCAGCTTTCTAACGGACAGAGAAATCACTGAAGCTTTCTTT
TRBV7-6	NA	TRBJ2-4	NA	CASSLSSEGNIQYF	TGTGCCAGCAGCTTATCCAGCGAGGGAAACATTCAGTACTTC
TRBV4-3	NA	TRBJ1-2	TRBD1	CASSSPSTGGFDYGYTF	TGCGCCAGCAGCTCACCATCGACAGGGGGCTTTGACTATGGCTACACCTTC